What follows describes a single T cell receptor (beta chain). V lost 7 bases and J lost 2; bases outside the gene matches: 4. CDR3 length equals 15 residues. Germline loops: CDR1 SGHVS, CDR2 FNYEAQ. This record comes from a study of response to subunit inactivated influenza vaccine. Each CDR3 protein gets one entry after TCRdb re-called the RT-PCR reads with MiXCR. Here the sample spans roughly 700,000 distinct CDR3 sequences, around 16% being singletons. The chain joins TRBV7-6 to TRBJ2-1; 11 bases line up with TRBD2. The sample here was PBMCs from blood, taken 12 days after vaccination. This receptor was taken from a man in his fifties who received an inactivated influenza vaccine. CDR3 amino acids: CASNRLAGTYNEQFF. The CDR3 DNA sequence: TGTGCCAGCAACAGACTAGCGGGGACCTACAATGAGCAGTTCTTC.